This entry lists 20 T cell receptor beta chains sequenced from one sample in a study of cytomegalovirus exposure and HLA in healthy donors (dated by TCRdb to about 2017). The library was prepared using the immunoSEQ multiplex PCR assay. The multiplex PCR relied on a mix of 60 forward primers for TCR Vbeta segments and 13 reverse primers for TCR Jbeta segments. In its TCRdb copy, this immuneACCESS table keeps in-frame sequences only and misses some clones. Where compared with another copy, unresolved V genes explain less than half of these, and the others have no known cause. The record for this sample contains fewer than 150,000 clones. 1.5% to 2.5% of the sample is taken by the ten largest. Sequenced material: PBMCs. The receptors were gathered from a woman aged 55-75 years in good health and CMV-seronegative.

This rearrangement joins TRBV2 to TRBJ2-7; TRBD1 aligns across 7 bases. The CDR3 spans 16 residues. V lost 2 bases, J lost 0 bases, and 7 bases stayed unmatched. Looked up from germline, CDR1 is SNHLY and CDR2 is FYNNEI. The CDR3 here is CASSESLGQNSYEQYF. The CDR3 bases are TGTGCCAGCAGTGAAAGCCTGGGACAGAACTCCTACGAGCAGTACTTC.

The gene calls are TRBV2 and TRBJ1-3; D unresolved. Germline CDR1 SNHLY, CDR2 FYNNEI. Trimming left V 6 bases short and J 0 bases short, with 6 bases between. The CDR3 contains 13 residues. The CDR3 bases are TGTGCCAGCAGCCCAGGCTCTGGAAACACCATATATTTT. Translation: CASSPGSGNTIYF.

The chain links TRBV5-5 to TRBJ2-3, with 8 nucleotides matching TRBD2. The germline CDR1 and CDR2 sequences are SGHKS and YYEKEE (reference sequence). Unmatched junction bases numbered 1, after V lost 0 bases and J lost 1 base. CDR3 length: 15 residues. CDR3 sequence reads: CASSLGSGGTDTQYF. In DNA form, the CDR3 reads TGTGCCAGCAGCTTGGGTAGCGGGGGCACAGATACGCAGTATTTT.

The CDR3 here is CASRSETTMSTDTQYF. Here the CDR3 DNA reads TGTGCAAGTCGCTCCGAGACAACGATGAGCACAGATACGCAGTATTTT. The rearrangement joins TRBV12-2 to TRBJ2-3; the table assigns TRBD1, which was not confirmed against the DNA. TRBV12-2 counts as a pseudogene. This CDR3 region has 16 residues.

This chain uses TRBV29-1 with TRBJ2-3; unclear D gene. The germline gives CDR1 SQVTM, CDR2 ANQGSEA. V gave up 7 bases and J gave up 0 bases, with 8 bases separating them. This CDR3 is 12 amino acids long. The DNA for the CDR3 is TGCAGCGGTGGGCTCAGCACAGATACGCAGTATTTT. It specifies CSGGLSTDTQYF.

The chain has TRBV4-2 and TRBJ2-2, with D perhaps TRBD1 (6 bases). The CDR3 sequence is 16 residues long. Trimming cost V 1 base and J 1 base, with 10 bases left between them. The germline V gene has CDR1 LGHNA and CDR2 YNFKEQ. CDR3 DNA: TGTGCCAGCAGCCAAGGGGTAGGGGGGAACACCGGGGAGCTGTTTTTT. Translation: CASSQGVGGNTGELFF.

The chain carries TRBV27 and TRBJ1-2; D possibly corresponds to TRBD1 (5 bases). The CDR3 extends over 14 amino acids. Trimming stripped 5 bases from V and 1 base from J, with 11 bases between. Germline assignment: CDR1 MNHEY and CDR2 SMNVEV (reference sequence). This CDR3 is CASSPGHLNYGYTF. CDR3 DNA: TGTGCCAGCAGTCCCGGACACCTTAACTATGGCTACACCTTC.

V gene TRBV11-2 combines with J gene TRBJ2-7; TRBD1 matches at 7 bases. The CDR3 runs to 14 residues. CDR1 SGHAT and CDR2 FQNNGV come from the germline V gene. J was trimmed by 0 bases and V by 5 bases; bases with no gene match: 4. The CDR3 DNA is TGTGCCAGCAGCATGACAGGGAACTCCTACGAGCAGTACTTC. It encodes CASSMTGNSYEQYF.

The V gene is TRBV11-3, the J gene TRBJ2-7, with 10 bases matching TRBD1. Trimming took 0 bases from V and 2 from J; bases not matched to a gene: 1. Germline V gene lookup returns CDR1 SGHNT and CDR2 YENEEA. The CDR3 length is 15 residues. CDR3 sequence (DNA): TGTGCCAGCAGCTTAGATGGACAGGGGGCCTACGAGCAGTACTTC. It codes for CASSLDGQGAYEQYF.

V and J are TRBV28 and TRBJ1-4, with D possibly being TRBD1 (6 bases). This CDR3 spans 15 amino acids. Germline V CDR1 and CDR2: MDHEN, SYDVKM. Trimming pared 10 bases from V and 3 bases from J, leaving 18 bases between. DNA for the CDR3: TGTGCCACCCAAACCACAGGGAGGGCTAATGAAAAACTGTTTTTT. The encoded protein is CATQTTGRANEKLFF.

CDR3 bases: TGCGCCAGCAGCGAAACAGGGCCCTACGAGCAGTACTTC. Translation gives CASSETGPYEQYF. The rearrangement uses TRBV5-1 and TRBJ2-7; D is perhaps TRBD1 (6 bases). This CDR3 is 13 amino acids long. Germline-derived CDR1 and CDR2 are SGHRS and YFSETQ. V lost 4 bases, J lost 2 bases, and 10 bases lay in between.

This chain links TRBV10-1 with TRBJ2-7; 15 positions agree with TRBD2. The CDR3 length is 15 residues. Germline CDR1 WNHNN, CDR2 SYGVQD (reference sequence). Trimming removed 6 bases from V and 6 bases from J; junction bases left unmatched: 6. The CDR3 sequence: CASSEGLAGGSEQYF. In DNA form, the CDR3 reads TGCGCCAGCAGCGAGGGACTAGCGGGAGGTAGCGAGCAGTACTTC.

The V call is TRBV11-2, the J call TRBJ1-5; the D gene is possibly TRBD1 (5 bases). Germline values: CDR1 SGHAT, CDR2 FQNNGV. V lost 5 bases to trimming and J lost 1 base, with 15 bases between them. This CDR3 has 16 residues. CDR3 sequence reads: CASSAIGGGSNQPQHF. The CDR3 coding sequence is TGTGCCAGCAGCGCAATCGGCGGGGGAAGCAATCAGCCCCAGCATTTT.

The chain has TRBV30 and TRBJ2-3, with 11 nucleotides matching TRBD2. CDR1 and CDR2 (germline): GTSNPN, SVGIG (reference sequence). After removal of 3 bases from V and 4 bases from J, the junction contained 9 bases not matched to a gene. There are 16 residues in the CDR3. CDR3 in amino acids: CAWSAASGRLSDTQYF. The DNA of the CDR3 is TGTGCCTGGAGCGCAGCTAGCGGGAGGTTGTCAGATACGCAGTATTTT.

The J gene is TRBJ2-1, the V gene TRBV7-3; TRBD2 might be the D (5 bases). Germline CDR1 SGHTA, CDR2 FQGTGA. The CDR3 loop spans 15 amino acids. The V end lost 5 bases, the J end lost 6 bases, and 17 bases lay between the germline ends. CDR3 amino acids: CASSPTRSELNEQFF. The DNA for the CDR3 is TGTGCCAGCAGCCCAACTAGATCGGAGCTCAATGAGCAGTTCTTC.

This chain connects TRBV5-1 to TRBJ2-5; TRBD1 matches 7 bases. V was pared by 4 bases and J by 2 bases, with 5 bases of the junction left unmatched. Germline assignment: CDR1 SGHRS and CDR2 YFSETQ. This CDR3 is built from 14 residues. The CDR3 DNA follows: TGCGCCAGCAGCCGGGGACAGCTACAAGAGACCCAGTACTTC. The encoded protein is CASSRGQLQETQYF. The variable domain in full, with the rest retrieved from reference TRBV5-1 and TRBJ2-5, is KAGVTQTPRYLIKTRGQQVTLSCSPISGHRSVSWYQQTPGQGLQFLFEYFSETQRNKGNFPGRFSGRQFSNSRSEMNVSTLELGDSALYLCASSRGQLQETQYFGPGTRLLVL.

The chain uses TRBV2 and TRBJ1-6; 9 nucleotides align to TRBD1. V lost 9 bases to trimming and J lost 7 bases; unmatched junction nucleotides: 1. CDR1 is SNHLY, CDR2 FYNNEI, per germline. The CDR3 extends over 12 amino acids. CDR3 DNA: TGTGCCAGAGGGACAGGGAATTCACCCCTCCACTTT. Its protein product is CARGTGNSPLHF. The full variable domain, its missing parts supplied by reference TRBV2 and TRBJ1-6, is EPEVTQTPSHQVTQMGQEVILRCVPISNHLYFYWYRQILGQKVEFLVSFYNNEISEKSEIFDDQFSVERPDGSNFTLKIRSTKLEDSAMYFCARGTGNSPLHFGNGTRLTVT.

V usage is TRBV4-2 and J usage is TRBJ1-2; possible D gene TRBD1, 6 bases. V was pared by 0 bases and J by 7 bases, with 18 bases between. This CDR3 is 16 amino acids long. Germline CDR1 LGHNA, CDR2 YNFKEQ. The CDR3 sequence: CASSQDPQAPRGGYTF. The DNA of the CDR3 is TGTGCCAGCAGCCAAGATCCACAGGCCCCCAGGGGTGGCTACACCTTC.

CDR3 sequence: CASLSPGKYEQYF. CDR3 coding DNA: TGTGCCAGCCTGAGTCCGGGGAAGTACGAGCAGTACTTC. The rearrangement links TRBV6-5 to TRBJ2-7; D is perhaps TRBD2 (5 bases). V shed 8 bases and J shed 4 bases, with 15 bases lying between them. This CDR3 has 13 amino acids. Germline V gene data show CDR1 as MNHEY and CDR2 as SVGAGI.

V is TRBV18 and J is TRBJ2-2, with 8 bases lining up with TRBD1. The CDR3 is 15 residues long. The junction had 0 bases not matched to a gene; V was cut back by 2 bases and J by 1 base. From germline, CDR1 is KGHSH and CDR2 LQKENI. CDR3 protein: CASSPGTGNTGELFF. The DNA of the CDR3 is TGTGCCAGCTCACCAGGGACAGGGAACACCGGGGAGCTGTTTTTT.